This TCR beta chain originates from a study of cytomegalovirus exposure and HLA in healthy donors. Whole-study context: An earlier analysis identified 100 million to 130 million unique TCR beta sequences in 150 million to 200 million T cells.

Trimming cost V 5 bases and J 2 bases, with 7 bases left between them. The CDR3 is 12 residues long. Per the germline V gene, CDR1 is SSHAT and CDR2 is FNYEAQ (reference sequence). When sampled, the donors appeared nominally healthy, though they likely had unrecorded immune exposures. Study-wide points: In a later analysis, DRB1 alleles had the most associated TCRs; HLA-C alleles the fewest.

This clone has just a few counts. Its cognate antigen is unknown. The PCR employed 60 Vbeta primers together with 13 Jbeta primers. Method: immunoSEQ multiplex PCR; TCRdb's copy keeps in-frame clones and lacks some. The sample carries some 93,000 clones, nearly 80% recorded once. This clonotype originated in a woman aged 40 to 55 in good health and CMV-seronegative. Sequencing was carried out using PBMCs. The chain is built from TRBV7-7 and TRBJ2-7; D unclear. The CDR3 here is CASSPNPYEQYF. In DNA, the CDR3 is TGTGCCAGCAGCCCTAACCCCTACGAGCAGTACTTC.